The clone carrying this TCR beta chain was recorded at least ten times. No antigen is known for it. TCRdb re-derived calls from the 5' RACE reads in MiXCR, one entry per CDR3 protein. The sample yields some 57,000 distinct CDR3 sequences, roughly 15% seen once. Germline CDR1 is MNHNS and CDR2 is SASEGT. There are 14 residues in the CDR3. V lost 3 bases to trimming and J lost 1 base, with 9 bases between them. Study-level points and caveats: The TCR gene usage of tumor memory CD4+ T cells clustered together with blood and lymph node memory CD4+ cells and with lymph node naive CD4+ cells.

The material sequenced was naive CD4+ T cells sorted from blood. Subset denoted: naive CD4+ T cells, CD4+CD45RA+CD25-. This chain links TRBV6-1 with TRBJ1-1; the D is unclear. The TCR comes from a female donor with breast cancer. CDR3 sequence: CASSDKWRNTEAFF. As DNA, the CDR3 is TGTGCCAGCAGTGACAAGTGGAGGAACACTGAAGCTTTCTTT.